One sample yielded the 10 T cell receptor beta chains listed below, sequenced in a study of CD8 T cells in Susac syndrome. An amount of RNA that ranged from 0.5 to 1 ug was reverse transcribed with random hexamers. TCRdb processed the immunoSEQ multiplex PCR reads anew with MiXCR; each CDR3 protein has one entry. The sample has about 150,000 distinct CDR3 sequences, roughly 94% seen once. The sample consisted of CD4+ T cells from PBMCs. The receptors here all came from a human donor in good health.

The CDR3 sequence: CASSHSRTRGDTQYF. The CDR3 nucleotides read TGCGCCAGCAGCCACAGCAGGACCCGGGGGGATACGCAGTATTTT. The chain links TRBV4-1 to TRBJ2-3; possibly TRBD2 for D (6 bases). This CDR3 comprises 15 residues. Trimming pared 3 bases from V and 6 bases from J, leaving 16 bases between. Germline values: CDR1 MGHRA, CDR2 YSYEKL.

V is TRBV20-1 and J is TRBJ1-2, with D hard to call. Germline loops: CDR1 DFQATT, CDR2 SNEGSKA (reference sequence). This CDR3 spans 12 amino acids. V lost 5 bases and J lost 6, with 13 bases in between. CDR3 in amino acids: CSAFDGWNGYTF. The DNA for the CDR3 is TGCAGTGCTTTCGACGGGTGGAATGGCTACACCTTC.

This clonotype appeared a single time. The DNA for the CDR3 is TGTGCCAGCAGCCTGGACACGAACTATGGCTACACCTTC. Its protein product is CASSLDTNYGYTF. V gene TRBV7-2 combines with J gene TRBJ1-2; TRBD1 is a possible D gene (5 bases). The germline V gene encodes CDR1 SGHTA and CDR2 FQGNSA. Trimming shortened V by 5 bases and J by 2 bases, and 9 bases separated the two germline ends. This CDR3 has 13 amino acids.

The gene calls are TRBV6-6 and TRBJ2-5; D is perhaps TRBD2 (6 bases). Germline CDR1 and CDR2: MNHNY and SVGAGI (reference sequence). V lost 6 bases to trimming and J lost 4 bases, with 12 bases between them. The CDR3 length is 13 residues. The CDR3 bases are TGTGCCAGCAGACCGGAGGGCGTAGAGACCCAGTACTTC. It codes for CASRPEGVETQYF.

The J gene is TRBJ1-5, the V gene TRBV29-1, with D perhaps TRBD1 (5 bases). The germline V gene encodes CDR1 SQVTM and CDR2 ANQGSEA. The V end lost 1 base, the J end lost 3 bases, and 10 bases lay between the germline ends. The CDR3 has 14 residues. The CDR3 sequence: CSVEVGAPNQPQHF. Here the CDR3 DNA reads TGCAGCGTTGAAGTTGGGGCCCCCAATCAGCCCCAGCATTTT.

The chain uses TRBV27 and TRBJ2-1, with D possibly TRBD2 on 6 matching bases. Looked up from germline, CDR1 is MNHEY and CDR2 is SMNVEV (reference sequence). CDR3 length: 13 residues. Trimming took 6 bases from V and 1 from J, leaving 7 bases between them. CDR3 sequence reads: CASRDYSYNEQFF. The CDR3 coding sequence is TGTGCCAGCAGGGACTATTCCTACAATGAGCAGTTCTTC.

This chain uses TRBV9 with TRBJ1-6; D unresolved. CDR3 length: 15 residues. Deletions cut 2 bases from V and 0 bases from J, with 6 bases between. Germline CDR1 and CDR2: SGDLS and YYNGEE. CDR3 sequence (DNA): TGTGCCAGCAGCGTGAGGCCCTCCTATAATTCACCCCTCCACTTT. It specifies CASSVRPSYNSPLHF.

The chain is built from TRBV4-1 and TRBJ1-3; D ambiguous. Germline assignment: CDR1 MGHRA and CDR2 YSYEKL. This CDR3 has 17 amino acids. V shed 0 bases and J shed 0 bases, with 12 bases lying between them. CDR3 nucleotide sequence: TGCGCCAGCAGCCAAGATGACGTGTGGGCCTCTGGAAACACCATATATTTT. This translates into CASSQDDVWASGNTIYF.

V and J are TRBV20-1 and TRBJ2-1; weak D call: TRBD2 (5 bases). The length of the CDR3 is 12 residues. CDR1 and CDR2 (germline): DFQATT, SNEGSKA (reference sequence). Trimming took 6 bases from V and 9 from J, leaving 15 bases between them. The CDR3: CSALSWRTEQFF. DNA of the CDR3: TGCAGTGCCCTATCGTGGAGGACTGAGCAGTTCTTC.

Only a few counts were recorded for this clonotype. The DNA of the CDR3 is TGTGCCAGCAGCTTAGACGGGGCCAGTGGGCAGTATTTT. Its protein product is CASSLDGASGQYF. The chain recombines TRBV7-2 with TRBJ2-3; D might be TRBD1 or TRBD2, each matching 5 bases. CDR1 is SGHTA, CDR2 FQGNSA, per germline. Between the trimmed V and J ends, which lost 1 base and 11 bases, there was a span of 13 bases. The CDR3 consists of 13 residues.